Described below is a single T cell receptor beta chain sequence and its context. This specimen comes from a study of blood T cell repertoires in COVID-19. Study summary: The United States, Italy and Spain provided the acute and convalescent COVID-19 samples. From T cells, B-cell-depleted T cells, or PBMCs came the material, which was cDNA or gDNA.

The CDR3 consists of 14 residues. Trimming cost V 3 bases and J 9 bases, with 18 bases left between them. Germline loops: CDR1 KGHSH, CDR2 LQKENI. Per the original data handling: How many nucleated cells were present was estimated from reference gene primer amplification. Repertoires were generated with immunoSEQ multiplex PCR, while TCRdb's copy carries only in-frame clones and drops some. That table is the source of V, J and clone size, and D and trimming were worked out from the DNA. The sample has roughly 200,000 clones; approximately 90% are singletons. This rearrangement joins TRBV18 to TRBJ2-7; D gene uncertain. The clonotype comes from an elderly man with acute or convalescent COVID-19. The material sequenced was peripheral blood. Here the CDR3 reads CASSPQELGSPQYF. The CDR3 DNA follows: TGTGCCAGCTCACCCCAAGAACTGGGCAGTCCGCAGTACTTC.